The 10 T cell receptor beta chains listed next were all sequenced from one sample in a study of low-dose radiotherapy and immunotherapy resistance in tumors. Sample time point: after trial treatment. Treatment in this sample: LDRT plus nivolumab, ipilimumab, low-dose cyclophosphamide and aspirin (RACIN trial). Covering alpha and beta chains, TRAV- and TRBV-specific primers were used for the first-strand cDNA. TCR amplification used about 18 PCR cycles, a constant-region primer and a V-primer adapter. TCRdb independently ran MiXCR on the reads; one entry per CDR3 protein. The table lists 85,000 to 95,000 distinct CDR3 sequences, 20% to 25% of them singletons. This sample comprised PBMCs, obtained after low-dose radiotherapy plus immunotherapy. These TCRs come from a female donor with ovarian cancer.

This clonotype occurred many times. This rearrangement joins TRBV4-1 to TRBJ2-1; tentatively, D is TRBD1 (6 bases). The length of the CDR3 is 15 residues. Trimming removed 6 bases from V and 3 bases from J, with 15 bases in between. Germline V lookup: CDR1 MGHRA, CDR2 YSYEKL. CDR3 DNA: TGCGCCAGCAGAAAGACAGGAGCCTACTACAATGAGCAGTTCTTC. Its protein product is CASRKTGAYYNEQFF.

Concerning this clonotype: Given a much more abundant clone one base away, this may be a read error. The V gene is TRBV20-1, the J gene TRBJ2-7, with 9 bases matching TRBD2. Trimming at V came to 3 bases and at J to 2 bases, leaving 8 bases not matched to a gene. This CDR3 is 15 amino acids long. Germline V lookup: CDR1 DFQATT, CDR2 SNEGSKA (reference sequence). This CDR3 is CSARALIAGAYEQYF. CDR3 in DNA: TGCAGTGCTAGGGCCCTTATAGCGGGAGCCTACGAGCAGTACTTC.

Ten or more counts support this clonotype. Its ends do not fully match the called genes, so a read error is possible. This rearrangement joins TRBV6-2 or TRBV6-3 to TRBJ2-3, with 8 positions matching TRBD2. This CDR3 is 15 amino acids long. The germline V gene has CDR1 MNHEY and CDR2 SVGEGT. The CDR3 coding sequence is TGCGCCAGCACCCGGACTAGCCCCAGCACAGATACGCAGTATTTT. Protein product: CASTRTSPSTDTQYF.

The count of this clonotype is one. This chain joins TRBV9 and TRBJ2-1, with D maybe TRBD1 (6 bases). The CDR3 has 13 amino acids. V was pared by 4 bases and J by 10 bases, with 15 bases between. CDR1 is SGDLS and CDR2 is YYNGEE in the germline V gene. The CDR3 sequence is CASSPRDNVEQFF. CDR3 nucleotides: TGTGCCAGCAGCCCTCGGGACAATGTGGAGCAGTTCTTC.

In this sample, this clonotype turned up a few times. This sequence joins TRBV2 and TRBJ1-5, with D perhaps TRBD1 (6 bases). V shed 4 bases and J shed 5 bases, with 15 bases lying between them. CDR1 and CDR2 (germline): SNHLY, FYNNEI. The CDR3 sequence is 15 residues long. This CDR3 is CASSAQTGIDQPQHF. CDR3 coding DNA: TGTGCCAGCAGTGCTCAAACAGGGATAGATCAGCCCCAGCATTTT.

The sample holds many counts of this clonotype. V usage is TRBV24-1 and J usage is TRBJ2-4; 8 bases align to TRBD1. The CDR3 runs 18 residues. Germline values: CDR1 KGHDR, CDR2 SFDVKD. The junction had 10 bases not matched to a gene; V was cut back by 3 bases and J by 1 base. The CDR3 sequence: CATSDHPSQGAAKNIQYF. CDR3 in DNA: TGTGCCACCAGTGATCACCCCTCCCAGGGGGCGGCCAAAAACATTCAGTACTTC.

This clonotype was counted many times. The chain couples TRBV3-1 to TRBJ2-2; possibly TRBD1 for D (5 bases). This CDR3 spans 16 amino acids. Germline V CDR1 and CDR2: LGHDT, YNNKEL (reference sequence). V lost 0 bases and J lost 3, with 11 bases in between. CDR3 DNA sequence: TGTGCCAGCAGCCAAGACAGGGCCCCTCACACCGGGGAGCTGTTTTTT. It is translated as CASSQDRAPHTGELFF.

As concerns this clonotype: A read error likely explains this, since a far larger clone differs by one base. The rearrangement joins TRBV9 to TRBJ2-7; D is undetermined. Trimming removed 4 bases at V and 7 bases at J, with 15 bases between. In germline, CDR1 is SGDLS, CDR2 YYNGEE. The CDR3 has 13 residues. The CDR3 sequence: CASSLGDGNEQYF. CDR3 nucleotide sequence: TGTGCCAGCAGCCTTGGCGATGGCAATGAGCAGTACTTC.

This clonotype was seen at least ten times. This chain connects TRBV20-1 to TRBJ2-1; 12 bases are a match to TRBD1. This CDR3 spans 19 amino acids. The V gene's germline CDR1 is DFQATT and CDR2 SNEGSKA (reference sequence). V was pared by 0 bases and J by 0 bases, with 9 bases of the junction left unmatched. The CDR3 DNA is TGCAGTGCTAGAGATCTCGGGACAGGGGGCTTCGGCTCCTACAATGAGCAGTTCTTC. Translated: CSARDLGTGGFGSYNEQFF.

This clonotype came up many times. The chain joins TRBV12-3 or TRBV12-4 to TRBJ2-1, with TRBD2 matching over 7 bases. CDR3 length equals 15 residues. V trimming: 3 bases; J trimming: 9 bases; junction bases outside the gene matches: 11. CDR3 in amino acids: CASSFQAGVGGEQFF. For the CDR3, the DNA is TGTGCCAGCAGTTTTCAGGCGGGAGTGGGGGGTGAGCAGTTCTTC.